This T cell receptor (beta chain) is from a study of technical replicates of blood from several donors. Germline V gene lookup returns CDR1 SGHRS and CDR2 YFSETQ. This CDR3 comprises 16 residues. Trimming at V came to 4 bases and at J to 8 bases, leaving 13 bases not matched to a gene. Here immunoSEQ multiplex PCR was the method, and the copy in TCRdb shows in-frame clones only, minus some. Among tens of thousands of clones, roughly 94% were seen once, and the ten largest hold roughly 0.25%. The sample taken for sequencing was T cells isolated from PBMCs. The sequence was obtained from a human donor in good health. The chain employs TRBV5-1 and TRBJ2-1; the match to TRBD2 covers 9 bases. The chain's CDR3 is CASSESSGSGWDEQFF. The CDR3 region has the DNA TGCGCCAGCAGCGAAAGTAGCGGGAGTGGGTGGGATGAGCAGTTCTTC.